The rows below give T cell receptor beta chains drawn from one sample of a study of human T cells and chemical hapten exposure. TCRdb reanalysed the RACE reads using MiXCR and keeps one entry per CDR3 protein. The table shows some 360,000 distinct CDR3 sequences, with 4.5% to 6% occurring only once. Sequences were derived from whole blood, sampled in connection with sensitization to the hapten diphenylcyclopropenone (DPC). The receptors originated from a woman aged 45-60 years with alopecia areata. Some clones in this sample may be carry-over from other donors' samples. CDR3s include the opening cysteine and the closing phenylalanine or tryptophan. Each record gives: clone size, V gene, J gene, D gene, CDR3 DNA, CDR3 protein. A D gene is named only where the DNA matches it firmly. The size field is filled for only some rows; it gives once, few, many or a size class.

clone_size: many
v_call: TRBV4-1
j_call: TRBJ2-3
d_call: -
cdr3_nt: TGCGCCAGCAGCCGGTTGCAGGCCACAGATACGCAGTATTTT
cdr3_aa: CASSRLQATDTQYF

clone_size: many
v_call: TRBV6-5
j_call: TRBJ1-2
d_call: -
cdr3_nt: TGTGCCAGCAGTTACTCGAACGGGGTTTCCTATGGCTACACCTTC
cdr3_aa: CASSYSNGVSYGYTF

clone_size: many
v_call: TRBV5-1
j_call: TRBJ1-4
d_call: -
cdr3_nt: TGCGCCAGCAGCAACAGGGTATCGGAAAAACTGTTTTTT
cdr3_aa: CASSNRVSEKLFF

clone_size: -
v_call: TRBV5-5
j_call: TRBJ1-1
d_call: -
cdr3_nt: TGTGCCAGCAGCTTGGAACAGGGCGGCTACACTGAAGCTTTCTTT
cdr3_aa: CASSLEQGGYTEAFF

clone_size: -
v_call: TRBV27
j_call: TRBJ2-3
d_call: TRBD2
cdr3_nt: TGTGCCAGCAGCTTACTTCAACTATCATTGGGGGGGACCACAGATACGCAGTATTTT
cdr3_aa: CASSLLQLSLGGTTDTQYF

clone_size: many
v_call: TRBV7-8
j_call: TRBJ2-7
d_call: -
cdr3_nt: TGTGCCAGCAGCTTACTGTGGAGGGGCGACTACGAGCAGTACTTC
cdr3_aa: CASSLLWRGDYEQYF

clone_size: few
v_call: TRBV20-1
j_call: TRBJ2-7
d_call: TRBD2
cdr3_nt: TGCAGTGCTGTAGCGGGAGGGCCTTACGAGCAGTACTTC
cdr3_aa: CSAVAGGPYEQYF

clone_size: few
v_call: TRBV5-1
j_call: TRBJ2-7
d_call: -
cdr3_nt: TGCGCCAGCAGCTTGCAGCCGGGACTTCCCTACGAGCAGTACTTC
cdr3_aa: CASSLQPGLPYEQYF

clone_size: few
v_call: TRBV28
j_call: TRBJ2-3
d_call: -
cdr3_nt: TGTGCCACCAGATCGAGTACGCAGTATTTT
cdr3_aa: CATRSSTQYF

clone_size: many
v_call: TRBV16
j_call: TRBJ2-7
d_call: -
cdr3_nt: TGTGCCAGCAGCACCTCATCCTACGAGCAGTACTTC
cdr3_aa: CASSTSSYEQYF

clone_size: -
v_call: TRBV5-1
j_call: TRBJ1-1
d_call: -
cdr3_nt: TGCGCCAGCAGCCCGACGGACAGCTTGGAGGCTTTCTTT
cdr3_aa: CASSPTDSLEAFF

clone_size: -
v_call: TRBV5-1
j_call: TRBJ1-4
d_call: -
cdr3_nt: TGCGCCAGCAGGGCAGGGAGGGGAGAAAAACTGTTTTTT
cdr3_aa: CASRAGRGEKLFF

clone_size: -
v_call: TRBV12-3/TRBV12-4
j_call: TRBJ1-2
d_call: TRBD1
cdr3_nt: TGTGCCAGCAGCCTGACCGGGACAGGGGGCGTTGGCTACACCTTC
cdr3_aa: CASSLTGTGGVGYTF

clone_size: many
v_call: TRBV7-9
j_call: TRBJ2-1
d_call: -
cdr3_nt: TGTGCCAGCAGCTCCCCAACCTCCAAGCAGGGTTACAATGAGCAGTTCTTC
cdr3_aa: CASSSPTSKQGYNEQFF

clone_size: -
v_call: TRBV20-1
j_call: TRBJ1-4
d_call: -
cdr3_nt: TGCAGTGCTTCGGACGGGATGACTAATGAAAAACTGTTTTTT
cdr3_aa: CSASDGMTNEKLFF

clone_size: many
v_call: TRBV5-1
j_call: TRBJ2-7
d_call: TRBD1
cdr3_nt: TGCGCCAGCAGCTCCCCCGGGACAGCCTACGAGCAGTACTTC
cdr3_aa: CASSSPGTAYEQYF

clone_size: many
v_call: TRBV27
j_call: TRBJ2-1
d_call: TRBD1
cdr3_nt: TGTGCCAGCAGTGCCGACAGGGGGGTAGGGCAGTTCTTC
cdr3_aa: CASSADRGVGQFF

clone_size: many
v_call: TRBV29-1
j_call: TRBJ2-7
d_call: TRBD1
cdr3_nt: TGCAGCGTCCCCGGGCAGGGGGCAGGGGAGCAGTACTTC
cdr3_aa: CSVPGQGAGEQYF